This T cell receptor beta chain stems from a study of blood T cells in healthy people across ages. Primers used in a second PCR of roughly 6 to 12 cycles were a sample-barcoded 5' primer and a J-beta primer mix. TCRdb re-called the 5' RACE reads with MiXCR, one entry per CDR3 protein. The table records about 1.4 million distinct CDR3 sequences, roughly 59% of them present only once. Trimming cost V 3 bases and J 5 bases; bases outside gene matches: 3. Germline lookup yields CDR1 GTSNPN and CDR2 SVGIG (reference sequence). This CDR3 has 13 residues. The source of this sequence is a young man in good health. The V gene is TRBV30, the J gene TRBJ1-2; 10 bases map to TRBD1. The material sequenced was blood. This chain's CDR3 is CAWSQDRGYGYTF. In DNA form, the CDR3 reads TGTGCCTGGAGCCAGGACAGGGGGTATGGCTACACCTTC.